Here is one T cell receptor beta chain with its context. V was shortened by 0 bases and J by 0 bases, with 14 bases between the two germline ends. The CDR3 is 17 amino acids. Per the germline V gene, CDR1 is LGHDT and CDR2 is YNNKEL (reference sequence). The sample is drawn from a study of T cell responses to AZD1222 COVID-19 vaccine. The repertoire was sequenced with immunoSEQ multiplex PCR; TCRdb's copy has only in-frame clones and lacks some. The sample has 200,000 to 300,000 clones; 85% to 95% are singletons. The sample consisted of peripheral blood, taken on day 0 of AZD1222 vaccination. The chain has TRBV3-1 (or the pseudogene TRBV3-2) and TRBJ1-1; possible D gene TRBD1, 6 bases. This clonotype originated in an adult in good health. CDR3 amino acids: CASSQDRGQRLNTEAFF. The CDR3 region has the DNA TGTGCCAGCAGCCAAGATCGTGGACAGCGCCTGAACACTGAAGCTTTCTTT.